The clone carrying this TCR beta chain came up a few times. This entry belongs to a study of blood T cell repertoires in COVID-19. About the research overall: Some COVID-19 samples were acute and others convalescent; all came from the United States, Italy and Spain. The analysed material was cDNA or gDNA that came from T cells, B-cell-depleted T cells, or PBMCs.

Germline-derived CDR1 and CDR2 are SGHRS and YFSETQ. Trimming pared 6 bases from V and 0 bases from J, leaving 7 bases between. The CDR3 has 13 residues. Methods used by the authors: Estimation of nucleated cell counts was performed using reference gene primer amplification. Only in-frame clones appear in the TCRdb table, and some are missing; sequencing was by immunoSEQ multiplex PCR. That table is the source of V, J and clone size, and D and trimming were worked out from the DNA. This table has around 100,000 clones, approximately 69% appearing once. Sequencing was performed on peripheral blood. This TCR was recovered from a man aged 80 or over with acute or convalescent COVID-19. The chain uses TRBV5-1 and TRBJ2-1; D not resolved. The chain's CDR3 is CASTKSSYNEQFF. The CDR3 DNA reads as TGCGCCAGCACGAAGAGCTCCTACAATGAGCAGTTCTTC.